This entry lists 5 T cell receptor beta chains sequenced from one sample in a study of CD8 T cells in Susac syndrome. Reverse transcription of about 0.45 to 1 ug RNA was performed with random hexamers. TCRdb reprocessed the immunoSEQ multiplex PCR reads via MiXCR and lists one record per CDR3 protein. The repertoire holds some 160,000 distinct CDR3 sequences, with under 95% as singletons. The sample consisted of CD4+ T cells from PBMCs. All receptors come from a human donor in good health.

This rearrangement joins TRBV2 to TRBJ2-2; D gene uncertain. Trimming took 6 bases from V and 7 from J, leaving 3 bases between them. The CDR3 is 10 residues long. Per germline, CDR1 SNHLY and CDR2 FYNNEI. The CDR3, as DNA: TGTGCCAGCAGAGTCGGGGAGCTGTTTTTT. This sequence encodes CASRVGELFF.

The chain couples TRBV5-1 to TRBJ1-4, with D perhaps matching TRBD1 (5 bases). Trimming pared 2 bases from V and 3 bases from J, leaving 11 bases between. Germline lookup yields CDR1 SGHRS and CDR2 YFSETQ. The CDR3 contains 15 residues. CDR3 sequence: CASSFGTAPNEKLFF. The CDR3, as DNA: TGCGCCAGCAGCTTCGGGACGGCTCCTAATGAAAAACTGTTTTTT.

The chain has TRBV20-1 and TRBJ1-4; weak D call: TRBD1 (5 bases). The V end lost 6 bases, the J end lost 5 bases, and 13 bases lay between the germline ends. Germline-derived CDR1 and CDR2 are DFQATT and SNEGSKA (reference sequence). The CDR3 covers 13 residues. The CDR3 spells CSAQTARNEKLFF. DNA of the CDR3: TGCAGTGCCCAGACAGCCCGCAATGAAAAACTGTTTTTT.

This rearrangement joins TRBV30 to TRBJ2-7; 7 bases map to TRBD2. The V gene end was trimmed by 2 bases and the J gene end by 0 bases; junction bases not matched to a gene: 4. The CDR3 totals 14 residues. CDR1 is GTSNPN and CDR2 is SVGIG in the germline V gene (reference sequence). CDR3 amino acids: CAWSSKRGSYEQYF. The CDR3 coding sequence is TGTGCCTGGAGTAGCAAGCGGGGCTCCTACGAGCAGTACTTC.

The chain links TRBV28 to TRBJ1-5; D is unresolved. Trimming took 3 bases from V and 0 from J, leaving 3 bases between them. Germline V lookup: CDR1 MDHEN, CDR2 SYDVKM. The CDR3 spans 13 residues. The CDR3 coding sequence is TGTGCCAGCAGTTTCCGTAGCAATCAGCCCCAGCATTTT. It yields the protein CASSFRSNQPQHF.